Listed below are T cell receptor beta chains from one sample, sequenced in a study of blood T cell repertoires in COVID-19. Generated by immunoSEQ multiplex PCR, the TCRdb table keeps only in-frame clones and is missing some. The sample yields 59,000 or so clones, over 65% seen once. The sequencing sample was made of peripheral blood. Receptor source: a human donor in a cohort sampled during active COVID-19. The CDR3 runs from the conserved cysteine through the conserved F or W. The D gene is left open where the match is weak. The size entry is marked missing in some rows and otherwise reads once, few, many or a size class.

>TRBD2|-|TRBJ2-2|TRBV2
CASSEGSGGDGELFF
TGTGCCAGCAGTGAGGGTAGCGGGGGTGACGGGGAGCTGTTTTTT
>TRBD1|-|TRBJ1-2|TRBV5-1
CASSPRTGMDYGHTF
TGCGCCAGCAGCCCCCGGACAGGTATGGACTATGGCCACACCTTC
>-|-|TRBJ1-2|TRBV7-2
CASRPTGGGGYTF
TGTGCCAGCCGACCGACTGGGGGAGGAGGCTACACCTTC
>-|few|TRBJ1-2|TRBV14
CASSHISYKGPLPANYGYTF
TGTGCCAGCAGTCATATATCCTATAAGGGGCCACTGCCGGCTAACTATGGCTACACCTTC
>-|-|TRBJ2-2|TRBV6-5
CASGGRGTGELFF
TGTGCCAGCGGGGGCCGGGGCACCGGGGAGCTGTTTTTT
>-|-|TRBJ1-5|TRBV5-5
CASSLLDSNQPQHF
TGTGCCAGCAGCTTGCTAGATAGCAATCAGCCCCAGCATTTT
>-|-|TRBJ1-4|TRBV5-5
CASSQGNEKLFF
TGTGCCAGCAGCCAGGGGAATGAAAAACTGTTTTTT
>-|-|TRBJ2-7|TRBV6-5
CASSYGAATYEQYF
TGTGCCAGCAGTTACGGAGCGGCAACCTACGAGCAGTACTTC
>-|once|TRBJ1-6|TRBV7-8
CASSLYETVNSPLHF
TGTGCCAGCAGCTTATACGAGACAGTTAATTCACCCCTCCACTTT
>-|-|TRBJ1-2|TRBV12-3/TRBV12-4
CASSLLPHRGYTF
TGTGCCAGCAGTTTACTACCCCACCGGGGCTACACCTTC
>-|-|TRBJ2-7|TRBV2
CASRWQGFEQYF
TGTGCCAGCAGATGGCAGGGGTTCGAGCAGTACTTC
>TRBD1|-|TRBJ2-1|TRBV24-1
CATRRTGGLDEQFF
TGTGCCACCCGACGGACAGGGGGTTTGGATGAGCAGTTCTTC
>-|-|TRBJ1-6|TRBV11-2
CASSFLLSNSPLHF
TGTGCCAGCAGCTTCCTCCTGAGCAATTCACCCCTCCACTTT
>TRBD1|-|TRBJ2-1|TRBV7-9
CASSRGQGGVNEQFF
TGTGCCAGCAGCCGTGGACAGGGGGGTGTCAATGAGCAGTTCTTC
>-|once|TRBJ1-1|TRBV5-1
CASRRGWNENTEAFF
TGCGCAAGTCGCCGGGGATGGAATGAGAACACTGAAGCTTTCTTT
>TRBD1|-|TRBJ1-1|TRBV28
CASSLGGAGETEAFF
TGTGCCAGCAGTCTAGGGGGCGCCGGCGAAACTGAAGCTTTCTTT
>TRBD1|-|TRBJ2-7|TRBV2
CASSAKGQGSHEQYF
TGTGCCAGCAGCGCTAAGGGACAGGGTTCCCACGAGCAGTACTTC
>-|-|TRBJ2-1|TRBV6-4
CASSASGGRNNEQFF
TGTGCCAGCAGTGCGTCCGGGGGTCGGAACAATGAGCAGTTCTTC
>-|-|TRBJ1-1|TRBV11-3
CASSRGGMNTEAFF
TGTGCCAGCAGCCGGGGGGGGATGAACACTGAAGCTTTCTTT
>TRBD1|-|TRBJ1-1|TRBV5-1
CASSLGFGTAKEAFF
TGCGCCAGCAGCTTAGGTTTCGGGACAGCTAAAGAAGCTTTCTTT